This T cell receptor beta chain was documented in a study of shared clonotypes between healthy human individuals. Study-level findings and limits: Compared with memory subsets, naive subsets generally had larger estimated richness.

V gave up 9 bases and J gave up 1 base, with 20 bases separating them. This CDR3 has 15 amino acids. With respect to this clone: As yet, its antigen is unknown.

As processed by the authors: ImmunoSEQ output lacked quality scores and full-length reads, limiting matched filtering. Only in-frame clones appear in the TCRdb table, and some are missing; sequencing was by immunoSEQ multiplex PCR. The DNA was the basis for D and trimming; V, J and clone size are from that table. The sample shows around 2.1 million clones, approximately 95% of them seen only once. Sequences were obtained from naive CD4+ T cells sorted from blood. As to subset: CD45RA+ positively selected. This clonotype was sampled from a man younger than 30 in good health. The chain employs TRBV5-3 and TRBJ2-7; D possibly matches TRBD1 or TRBD2 (5 bases each). TRBV5-3 is labeled an ORF, and its function is uncertain. Written as DNA, the CDR3 is TGTGCCAAGCCCGGGGTACAGGAGTCATCCTACGAGCAGTACTTC. Its protein product is CAKPGVQESSYEQYF.